The present T cell receptor beta chain was sequenced within a study of cytotoxic CD8 clonotypes in ibrutinib-treated CLL (dated by TCRdb to about 2021). At the level of the whole study: In this cohort, around 15 patients were treatment-naive and about a dozen were relapsed/refractory, while some 18 had unmutated IGHV. Cryopreserved peripheral blood mononuclear cells were collected at three points: before therapy, at response, and at either sustained remission or disease progression. The response samples were drawn at a median of roughly twelve months into treatment, with a range of about 6 to 36 months. Longitudinal samples were obtainable from about 30% of the 86 participants in the trial. On average, each sample yielded some 250,000 productive templates and about 100,000 productive rearrangements. All remission and progressive disease samples were collected while patients were still receiving ibrutinib. Partial responses were observed in about 24 patients and complete responses in 2; after a median follow-up of 68 months, remission was maintained in 14 patients and progression was observed in roughly twelve. The research as a whole found: Sustained-remission and progressing patients did not have matched sampling times, and lymph node repertoires were not examined. Public clonotypes were rare and either shrank or stayed stable during treatment, and the rise in clonality at ibrutinib response reflected expansion of private clonotypes. Clonality increased at ibrutinib response, stayed stable in sustained remission, and fell back toward baseline at progression. Baseline clonality exceeded that of age-matched healthy donors and correlated strongly with circulating CD8+ T-cell counts.

The goal of deep resolution MiSeq sequencing was a depth between 1 in 1 million and 1 in 200,000 T cells, and coverage averaged 10x per clonotype. The immunoSEQ hsTCRB Kit was used to generate TCR beta libraries. From the authors' description of their analysis: Data were analyzed with ImmunoSEQ Data Assistant and ImmunoSEQ Analyzer, with V, D and J genes assigned per IMGT definitions. Clonality, with values ranging from 0 to 1, was calculated as one minus the normalized Shannon entropy of productive rearrangement frequencies. Only overrepresented clonotypes making up at least 0.05% of each patient's repertoire were included in the public clonotype analysis. Repertoires from about a dozen age-matched healthy donors in immuneACCESS were used as clonality controls. TCRdb retrieved this table from immuneACCESS and kept in-frame rearrangements only. Not all clones are present; in checked studies, unresolved V genes account for under half, and no reason is known for the remainder. V, J and clone size are those of that table, while D and trimming were read from the DNA. The sample includes about 140,000 clones, with approximately 80% observed a single time. The ten most abundant clones make up approximately 7.6% of the sample.

For TCR beta library preparation, around 2 micrograms of genomic DNA were isolated from cryopreserved PBMCs. Longitudinal blood samples from CLL patients on ibrutinib monotherapy were analyzed using high-throughput TCR beta sequencing. The patients took part in an open-label, single-center phase 2 trial of ibrutinib monotherapy. Remarks on this clone: Its antigen remains unidentified. Per-nucleotide qualities are absent, and no much larger clonotype sits a single base away.

The CDR3 numbers 15 residues from cysteine through phenylalanine. The kept DNA is CDR3 alone, 45 bases in frame from the first base. Cut back by 2 bases and 0 bases, the V and J ends lie 8 bases apart. CDR1 and CDR2, looked up from the germline V gene (reference sequence), are MNHNY and SVGAGI. The clonotype comes from a human donor with chronic lymphocytic leukemia. The material sequenced was PBMCs, taken after 36 months of ibrutinib treatment. The chain is encoded by TRBV6-6 joined to TRBJ1-5; the D gene remains uncertain. The CDR3 region has the sequence CASSYDTYSNQPQHF. The bases read TGTGCCAGCAGTTACGACACTTATAGCAATCAGCCCCAGCATTTT.